These 8 T cell receptor beta chains originate from one sample sequenced in a study of T-cell reconstitution after alpha-beta-depleted transplantation in children. Researchers prepared the TCRbeta library using unique molecular identifiers, the study reports. TCRdb reprocessed the PCR reads via MiXCR and lists one record per CDR3 protein. The sample holds more than 90,000 distinct CDR3 sequences, about 9.4% seen once. This material consisted of PBMCs, taken before TCRalphabeta/CD19-depleted stem cell transplant. The receptors shown here come from a boy between 2 and 10 years old with acute lymphoblastic leukemia, due to receive a stem cell transplant.

The V gene is TRBV6-5, the J gene TRBJ1-4; D is unclear. This CDR3 has 15 residues. From germline, CDR1 is MNHEY and CDR2 SVGAGI. V gave up 0 bases and J gave up 6 bases, with 11 bases separating them. DNA for the CDR3: TGTGCCAGCAGTTACTCGATCCCAGGTCATGAAAAACTGTTTTTT. Amino acid sequence: CASSYSIPGHEKLFF.

This clonotype has a count of ten or more. V is TRBV12-3 or TRBV12-4 and J is TRBJ2-5, with no clear D. This CDR3 spans 14 amino acids. The germline V and J ends were trimmed by 6 bases and 5 bases, with 16 bases remaining between them. The CDR3 nucleotides read TGTGCCAGCAGCAACTCATACGCTGACGAGACCCAGTACTTC. This translates into CASSNSYADETQYF.

At least ten counts were recorded for this clonotype. The chain recombines TRBV18 with TRBJ2-1; tentatively, D is TRBD1 or TRBD2 (5 bases each). The CDR3 extends over 16 amino acids. The germline V and J ends were trimmed by 3 bases and 4 bases, with 16 bases remaining between them. Per the germline V gene, CDR1 is KGHSH and CDR2 is LQKENI. The CDR3 spells CASSPRGYRPYNEQFF. The CDR3 DNA is TGTGCCAGCTCACCTCGGGGCTACCGCCCTTACAATGAGCAGTTCTTC.

This sequence joins TRBV10-2 and TRBJ2-7; D ambiguous. The CDR3 is 12 amino acids. Germline CDR1 is WSHSY and CDR2 is SAAADI. V gave up 9 bases and J gave up 1 base, with 10 bases separating them. CDR3 protein: CASLALSYEQYF. The CDR3, as DNA: TGCGCCAGTCTTGCCCTTTCCTACGAGCAGTACTTC.

There are many counts of this clonotype. The rearrangement links TRBV5-5 to TRBJ2-7; 8 nucleotides agree with TRBD2. Germline assignment: CDR1 SGHKS and CDR2 YYEKEE (reference sequence). This CDR3 comprises 14 residues. J gave up 0 bases and V 4 bases, and 3 bases lay outside the gene matches. Here the CDR3 DNA reads TGTGCCAGCAGCCCGACTAGCGTCTCCTACGAGCAGTACTTC. Translation: CASSPTSVSYEQYF.

This clonotype was picked up many times. The V and J genes are TRBV20-1 and TRBJ2-5; D unresolved. V was shortened by 6 bases and J by 3 bases, with 14 bases between the two germline ends. The CDR3 is made up of 13 amino acids. Germline CDR1 reads DFQATT; CDR2 reads SNEGSKA (reference sequence). The CDR3 spells CSAPRLPKETQYF. The CDR3 DNA follows: TGCAGTGCCCCCAGGCTCCCTAAAGAGACCCAGTACTTC.

At least ten counts were recorded for this clonotype. The V gene is TRBV29-1, the J gene TRBJ2-7; D uncertain. V lost 0 bases, J lost 2 bases, and 8 bases lay in between. The CDR3 has 13 amino acids. CDR1 is SQVTM and CDR2 is ANQGSEA in the germline V gene. This CDR3 reads CSVEEGYPYEQYF. For the CDR3, the DNA is TGCAGCGTTGAAGAGGGGTACCCCTACGAGCAGTACTTC.

There are many counts of this clonotype. The rearrangement joins TRBV6-5 to TRBJ2-6; 8 bases are a match to TRBD1. The CDR3 is made up of 18 amino acids. Germline assignment: CDR1 MNHEY and CDR2 SVGAGI. J gave up 3 bases and V 2 bases, and 9 bases lay outside the gene matches. This CDR3 is CASSYTAGTGYGANVLTF. DNA of the CDR3: TGTGCCAGCAGTTACACCGCCGGGACAGGTTATGGGGCCAACGTCCTGACTTTC.